One and the same sample provided the 30 T cell receptor beta chains below, sequenced in a study of technical replicates of blood from several donors. Clones were sequenced by immunoSEQ multiplex PCR, and TCRdb holds only the in-frame ones, with some missing. The sample holds around 60,000 clones, nearly 95% seen once. Sequences were obtained from PBMCs. These receptors all come from a human donor in good health. Some clones in this sample may be carry-over from other donors' samples.

The V call is TRBV7-9, the J call TRBJ2-3, with D possibly being TRBD1 (7 bases). Germline-derived CDR1 and CDR2 are SEHNR and FQNEAQ (reference sequence). This CDR3 region has 15 residues. The V end was cut by 5 bases, the J end by 3 bases, with 15 bases between. DNA for the CDR3: TGTGCCAGCAGCGCCGTCAGGGGGAGGACAGATACGCAGTATTTT. As protein: CASSAVRGRTDTQYF.

The V call is TRBV6-6, the J call TRBJ1-3; D remains ambiguous. The germline V gene encodes CDR1 MNHNY and CDR2 SVGAGI (reference sequence). The V gene lost 4 bases and the J gene lost 6 bases, with 16 bases spanning the gap. The CDR3 is 15 amino acids. The chain's CDR3 is CASSWSEGIENTIYF. DNA for the CDR3: TGTGCCAGCAGTTGGTCCGAGGGAATTGAAAACACCATATATTTT.

V is TRBV5-5 and J is TRBJ2-6; no reliable D call. Trimming removed 6 bases from V and 5 bases from J, with 18 bases in between. Germline V lookup: CDR1 SGHKS, CDR2 YYEKEE (reference sequence). The CDR3 extends over 16 amino acids. As DNA, the CDR3 is TGTGCCAGCATCTCTCTCGCACAAAGTCGGGCCAACGTCCTGACTTTC. Translation gives CASISLAQSRANVLTF.

This chain uses TRBV7-3 with TRBJ2-1; 7 bases are shared with TRBD1. CDR3 length: 14 residues. Trimming cost V 5 bases and J 9 bases; bases outside gene matches: 10. CDR1 and CDR2 (germline): SGHTA, FQGTGA. CDR3 loop: CASSKLGQVGEQFF. The CDR3 bases are TGTGCCAGCAGCAAGCTTGGACAGGTCGGTGAGCAGTTCTTC.

The chain employs TRBV5-4 and TRBJ2-6; D is unresolved. CDR3 length: 15 amino acids. Germline-derived CDR1 and CDR2 are SGHNT and YYREEE (reference sequence). The ends were cut back, 0 bases at V and 0 bases at J, with 4 bases in the middle. CDR3 in amino acids: CASSLGGSGANVLTF. CDR3 sequence (DNA): TGTGCCAGCAGCTTGGGCGGCTCTGGGGCCAACGTCCTGACTTTC. The full variable domain, in which reference TRBV5-4 and TRBJ2-6 provide the parts outside the CDR3, is ETGVTQSPTHLIKTRGQQVTLRCSSQSGHNTVSWYQQALGQGPQFIFQYYREEENGRGNFPPRFSGLQFPNYSSELNVNALELDDSALYLCASSLGGSGANVLTFGAGSRLTVL.

This sequence joins TRBV29-1 and TRBJ1-2; D is perhaps TRBD1 (6 bases). Germline CDR1 is SQVTM and CDR2 is ANQGSEA. Trimming cost V 5 bases and J 3 bases, with 16 bases left between them. The CDR3 runs 14 residues. CDR3 protein: CSVNQGSGDYGYTF. Written as DNA, the CDR3 is TGCAGCGTTAATCAGGGGTCAGGGGACTATGGCTACACCTTC. Combining the CDR3 with reference TRBV29-1 and TRBJ1-2 gives the whole variable domain SAVISQKPSRDICQRGTSLTIQCQVDSQVTMMFWYRQQPGQSLTLIATANQGSEATYESGFVIDKFPISRPNLTFSTLTVSNMSPEDSSIYLCSVNQGSGDYGYTFGSGTRLTVV.

The genes are TRBV4-3 and TRBJ1-5; the match to TRBD1 covers 7 bases. From germline, CDR1 is LGHNA and CDR2 YSLEER. V shed 4 bases and J 1 base; nucleotides not matched to a gene: 13. The CDR3 extends over 18 amino acids. Here the CDR3 DNA reads TGCGCCAGCAGCCCTACAAATAGACAGGGAATAAGCAATCAGCCCCAGCATTTT. As protein: CASSPTNRQGISNQPQHF.

CDR3 residues: CASSLARNLNEKLFF. The DNA of the CDR3 is TGCGCCAGCAGCTTGGCCAGAAACCTGAATGAAAAACTGTTTTTT. The V call is TRBV5-1, the J call TRBJ1-4; unclear D gene. Trimming took 0 bases from V and 5 from J, leaving 11 bases between them. The CDR3 length is 15 residues. Looked up from germline, CDR1 is SGHRS and CDR2 is YFSETQ.

V and J are TRBV11-3 and TRBJ1-1, with 10 nucleotides matching TRBD1. V trimming: 5 bases; J trimming: 7 bases; junction bases outside the gene matches: 10. CDR3 size: 15 residues. CDR1 is SGHNT and CDR2 is YENEEA in the germline V gene. This CDR3 reads CASSRSRQGAIEAFF. The CDR3 nucleotides read TGTGCCAGCAGCCGATCCAGACAGGGGGCTATTGAAGCTTTCTTT.

The V gene is TRBV6-5, the J gene TRBJ1-2; 9 nucleotides match TRBD1. The J segment lost 6 bases and the V segment lost 6 bases, leaving 8 bases of the junction unmatched. The CDR3 has 14 residues. CDR1 and CDR2 (germline): MNHEY, SVGAGI. The CDR3 bases are TGTGCCAGCAGGCCAAGACAGGGGGTGAATGGCTACACCTTC. It codes for CASRPRQGVNGYTF.

The chain is built from TRBV5-1 and TRBJ2-1; 8 bases line up with TRBD2. This CDR3 contains 16 residues. Germline loops: CDR1 SGHRS, CDR2 YFSETQ. J lost 6 bases, V lost 0 bases, and 8 bases had no gene match. CDR3 coding DNA: TGCGCCAGCAGCTTGGGGGTAAAGGGACTAGGCAATGAGCAGTTCTTC. Protein sequence: CASSLGVKGLGNEQFF.

The genes are TRBV6-5 and TRBJ1-2; a weak D match, TRBD1 (6 bases). The germline V gene encodes CDR1 MNHEY and CDR2 SVGAGI. V was pared by 6 bases and J by 8 bases, with 16 bases between. CDR3 length: 13 amino acids. CDR3 sequence (DNA): TGTGCCAGCAGAGCTCCAGGGGTAGGGGGCTACACCTTC. Protein sequence: CASRAPGVGGYTF.

The chain employs TRBV7-9 and TRBJ1-3, with TRBD1 matching 8 bases. Trimming cost V 4 bases and J 2 bases; bases outside gene matches: 16. CDR3 length: 19 residues. Germline CDR1 SEHNR, CDR2 FQNEAQ (reference sequence). CDR3 DNA sequence: TGTGCCAGCAGCTCCAACCTAGGACAGGGCGTTGGCCCTGGAAACACCATATATTTT. Amino acids: CASSSNLGQGVGPGNTIYF.

The chain has TRBV9 and TRBJ2-7; D perhaps matches TRBD2 (6 bases). CDR3 length equals 15 residues. Trimming took off 3 bases at V and 0 bases at J, with 13 bases between the two ends. Germline V gene lookup returns CDR1 SGDLS and CDR2 YYNGEE. The CDR3 DNA reads TGTGCCAGCAGCGAGGGGCCGACTAGCTCCTACGAGCAGTACTTC. Its translation: CASSEGPTSSYEQYF.

This clone was seen just once. The V gene is TRBV4-2, the J gene TRBJ2-1; TRBD2 matches 7 bases. Germline CDR1 LGHNA, CDR2 YNFKEQ. Trimming at V came to 2 bases and at J to 9 bases, leaving 7 bases not matched to a gene. The CDR3 runs to 14 residues. CDR3 nucleotide sequence: TGTGCCAGCAGCCAATTACTAGCGAAGAGTGAGCAGTTCTTC. Protein: CASSQLLAKSEQFF.

This chain uses TRBV2 with TRBJ1-5; TRBD1 matches 9 bases. Germline V CDR1 and CDR2: SNHLY, FYNNEI. The CDR3 runs to 14 residues. Trimming at V came to 7 bases and at J to 2 bases, leaving 3 bases not matched to a gene. CDR3 nucleotide sequence: TGTGCCAGCAAAACAGGGGGCGGCAATCAGCCCCAGCATTTT. Its translation is CASKTGGGNQPQHF.

As concerns this clone: Other DNA sequences from this sample encode an identical CDR3 as well. The V gene is TRBV9, the J gene TRBJ1-3, with D hard to call. The CDR3 has 15 residues. The V end lost 5 bases, the J end lost 1 base, and 13 bases lay between the germline ends. CDR1 is SGDLS and CDR2 is YYNGEE in the germline V gene. The CDR3 loop is CASSRGGNSGNTIYF. CDR3 DNA sequence: TGTGCCAGCAGTCGAGGAGGAAATTCTGGAAACACCATATATTTT. Full variable domain (remainder filled in from reference TRBV9 and TRBJ1-3): DSGVTQTPKHLITATGQRVTLRCSPRSGDLSVYWYQQSLDQGLQFLIQYYNGEERAKGNILERFSAQQFPDLHSELNLSSLELGDSALYFCASSRGGNSGNTIYFGEGSWLTVV.

The genes are TRBV19 and TRBJ2-2; 12 bases map to TRBD2. The germline V gene encodes CDR1 LNHDA and CDR2 SQIVND (reference sequence). J gave up 4 bases and V 3 bases, and 3 bases lay outside the gene matches. CDR3 size: 16 residues. CDR3 sequence: CASSIQTSGSTGELFF. As DNA, the CDR3 is TGTGCCAGTAGTATCCAGACTAGCGGGAGCACCGGGGAGCTGTTTTTT.

The CDR3, as DNA: TGTGCCAGCAGCTCCGACAGGGACGAGCAGTACTTC. It codes for CASSSDRDEQYF. The chain uses TRBV11-3 and TRBJ2-7, with TRBD1 identical over 7 bases. The CDR3 extends over 12 amino acids. After removal of 4 bases from V and 5 bases from J, the junction contained 2 bases not matched to a gene. CDR1 and CDR2 from the germline V gene are SGHNT and YENEEA.

CDR3 loop: CASRASTYEQYF. The DNA for the CDR3 is TGTGCCAGCAGGGCTAGCACCTACGAGCAGTACTTC. The chain recombines TRBV6-6 with TRBJ2-7, with a weak D call TRBD2 (5 bases). Trimming took off 6 bases at V and 2 bases at J, with 8 bases between the two ends. There are 12 residues in the CDR3. In germline, CDR1 is MNHNY, CDR2 SVGAGI (reference sequence).

J is TRBJ2-2 and V is TRBV7-2; 7 bases match TRBD1. From germline, CDR1 is SGHTA and CDR2 FQGNSA. Losses at the gene ends were 4 bases for V and 1 base for J; bases not matched to a gene: 3. The CDR3 spans 15 residues. The CDR3 nucleotides are TGTGCCAGCAGCTCAGACAGGGTGAACACCGGGGAGCTGTTTTTT. Its protein is CASSSDRVNTGELFF.

This chain uses TRBV5-1 with TRBJ1-2, with TRBD1 as a possible D gene (6 bases). V dropped 2 bases and J dropped 4 bases, with 12 bases sitting between them. The CDR3 consists of 14 residues. Germline assignment: CDR1 SGHRS and CDR2 YFSETQ. The CDR3 sequence: CASSFGQTPYGYTF. Written as DNA, the CDR3 is TGCGCCAGCAGCTTCGGACAGACACCCTATGGCTACACCTTC.

The chain carries TRBV4-3 and TRBJ1-3; perhaps TRBD1 as D (5 bases). Trimming cost V 5 bases and J 1 base, with 18 bases left between them. The length of the CDR3 is 17 residues. Germline V CDR1 and CDR2: LGHNA, YSLEER. In DNA form, the CDR3 reads TGCGCCAGCAGCGCCACCACGGGGGTTAAGTCTGGAAACACCATATATTTT. Protein: CASSATTGVKSGNTIYF.

The chain recombines TRBV2 with TRBJ2-7, with 9 bases that match TRBD2. The CDR3 is 15 residues long. V lost 7 bases and J lost 2; bases outside the gene matches: 9. Looked up from germline, CDR1 is SNHLY and CDR2 is FYNNEI. DNA of the CDR3: TGTGCCAGCATTTATGGTCTAGCGGGGCCCTACGAGCAGTACTTC. Its translation is CASIYGLAGPYEQYF.

V gene TRBV6-5 combines with J gene TRBJ2-1; 11 bases map to TRBD2. Looked up from germline, CDR1 is MNHEY and CDR2 is SVGAGI. With V trimmed by 0 bases and J by 5 bases, 3 bases remained unmatched. This CDR3 spans 16 amino acids. The CDR3 spells CASSYSGTSGHNEQFF. The DNA of the CDR3 is TGTGCCAGCAGTTACTCGGGGACTAGCGGCCACAATGAGCAGTTCTTC.

V gene TRBV7-6 combines with J gene TRBJ1-6, with unresolved D. Trimming cost V 2 bases and J 7 bases, with 6 bases left between them. This CDR3 is 13 amino acids long. The germline CDR1 and CDR2 sequences are SGHVS and FNYEAQ. The CDR3 DNA follows: TGTGCCAGCAGCTTAAATCTAAATTCACCCCTCCACTTT. Translated: CASSLNLNSPLHF.

This rearrangement joins TRBV6-4 to TRBJ2-3; D is possibly TRBD2 (6 bases). V lost 6 bases, J lost 0 bases, and 10 bases lay in between. This CDR3 spans 14 amino acids. Germline CDR1 is MRHNA and CDR2 is SNTAGT. The CDR3 protein is CASSAGLSTDTQYF. CDR3 DNA sequence: TGTGCCAGCAGCGCGGGACTTAGCACAGATACGCAGTATTTT.

The chain links TRBV5-1 to TRBJ2-1; 9 positions agree with TRBD1. Germline V gene sequence: CDR1 SGHRS, CDR2 YFSETQ. The trim removed 4 bases at V and 5 bases at J, leaving 10 bases unmatched. This CDR3 is built from 16 residues. The CDR3 loop reads CASSGTGTGPNNEQFF. Here the CDR3 DNA reads TGCGCCAGCAGCGGAACCGGGACAGGGCCGAACAATGAGCAGTTCTTC.

V gene TRBV21-1 combines with J gene TRBJ1-5. TRBV21-1 is a pseudogene segment. The CDR3 extends over 18 amino acids. The CDR3 region has the DNA TGTGCCAGCAGCCTCAGCGCCTCCCCGCCCTATAGCAATCAGCCCCAGCATTTT. Protein sequence: CASSLSASPPYSNQPQHF.

The chain recombines TRBV7-2 with TRBJ1-2, with no clear D. Deletions cut 2 bases from V and 4 bases from J, with 11 bases between. The CDR3 consists of 14 residues. The germline CDR1 and CDR2 sequences are SGHTA and FQGNSA. In DNA form, the CDR3 reads TGTGCCAGCAGCTTAACATCTACGGGCTATGGCTACACCTTC. Amino acids: CASSLTSTGYGYTF.